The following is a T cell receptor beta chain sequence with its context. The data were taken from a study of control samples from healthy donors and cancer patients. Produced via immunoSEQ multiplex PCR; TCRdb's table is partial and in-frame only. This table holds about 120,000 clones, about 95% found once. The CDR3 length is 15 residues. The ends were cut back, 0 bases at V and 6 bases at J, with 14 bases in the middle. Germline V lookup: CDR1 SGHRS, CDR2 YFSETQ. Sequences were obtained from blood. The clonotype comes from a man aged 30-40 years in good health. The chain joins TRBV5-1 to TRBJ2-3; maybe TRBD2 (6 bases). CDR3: CASSLGLGEVDTQYF. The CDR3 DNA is TGCGCCAGCAGCTTGGGCCTTGGGGAGGTGGATACGCAGTATTTT.